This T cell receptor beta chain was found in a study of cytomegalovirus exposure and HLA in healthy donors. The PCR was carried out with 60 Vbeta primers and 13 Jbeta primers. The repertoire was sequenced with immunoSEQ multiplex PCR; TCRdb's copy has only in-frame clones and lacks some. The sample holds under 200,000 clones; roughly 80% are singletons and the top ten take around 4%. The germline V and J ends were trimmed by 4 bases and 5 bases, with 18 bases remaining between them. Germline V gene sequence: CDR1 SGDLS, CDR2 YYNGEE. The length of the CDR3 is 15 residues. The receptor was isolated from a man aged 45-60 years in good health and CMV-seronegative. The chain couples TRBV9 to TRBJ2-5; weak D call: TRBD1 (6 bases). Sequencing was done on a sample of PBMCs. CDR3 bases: TGTGCCAGCAGCCCCAGTCCGGGTGGGGGCGAGACCCAGTACTTC. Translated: CASSPSPGGGETQYF.